Shown below are 29 T cell receptor beta chains from a single sample sequenced in a study of Ad26.COV2.S vaccination and SARS-CoV-2 variants. Clones were read by immunoSEQ multiplex PCR, and TCRdb kept only the in-frame ones, dropping some. The sample has 360,000 or so clones; over 75% are singletons. Regarding treatment: some 19 received Ad26.COV2.S at low or high dose, single or two shots; about 5 received placebo; per-sample allocation not given. Sampling was done on day 63 after the first vaccine or placebo injection. The source material was peripheral blood, sampled in a trial of Ad26.COV2.S vaccine versus placebo. Receptors originate from a person between 18 and 65 years old who received the Ad26.COV2.S COVID-19 vaccine or a placebo.

The chain has TRBV7-2 and TRBJ2-1, with TRBD2 matching over 7 bases. V shed 0 bases, J shed 4 bases, and the junction held 6 bases outside the gene matches. The CDR3 runs 16 residues. The germline V gene encodes CDR1 SGHTA and CDR2 FQGNSA. The CDR3 sequence is CASSLAWASGYNEQFF. The CDR3 bases are TGTGCCAGCAGCTTAGCTTGGGCTAGCGGATACAATGAGCAGTTCTTC.

This chain links TRBV3-1 (or the pseudogene TRBV3-2) with TRBJ1-1; possibly TRBD1 for D (5 bases). Germline V gene data show CDR1 as LGHDT and CDR2 as YNNKEL (reference sequence). The length of the CDR3 is 15 residues. V dropped 6 bases and J dropped 4 bases, with 18 bases sitting between them. CDR3 nucleotides: TGTGCCAGCAGTCCAACCGAGGGGCAGAGCACTGAAGCTTTCTTT. Protein: CASSPTEGQSTEAFF.

This clone was found a few times. The chain joins TRBV18 to TRBJ2-7; D not resolved. Germline CDR1 is KGHSH and CDR2 is LQKENI. The V end lost 3 bases, the J end lost 7 bases, and 10 bases lay between the germline ends. The CDR3 is 12 residues long. The CDR3 loop is CASSPDRREQYF. In nucleotides, the CDR3 is TGTGCCAGCTCACCTGATAGACGGGAGCAGTACTTC.

The CDR3 DNA follows: TGCAGCGTCCACACCGGGACTAGCACTTACAATGAGCAGTTCTTC. Translated: CSVHTGTSTYNEQFF. The chain links TRBV29-1 to TRBJ2-1, with 9 bases identical to TRBD2. J was trimmed by 4 bases and V by 6 bases; bases with no gene match: 10. The CDR3 spans 15 residues. CDR1 is SQVTM and CDR2 is ANQGSEA in the germline V gene.

The gene calls are TRBV5-4 and TRBJ2-6; D is unresolved. Germline V lookup: CDR1 SGHNT, CDR2 YYREEE (reference sequence). The V gene lost 4 bases and the J gene lost 0 bases, with 8 bases spanning the gap. The CDR3 sequence is 15 residues long. Here the CDR3 DNA reads TGTGCCAGCAGCGACCCTAGCTCTGGGGCCAACGTCCTGACTTTC. Protein sequence: CASSDPSSGANVLTF. The full variable domain, with the rest looked up from reference TRBV5-4 and TRBJ2-6, is ETGVTQSPTHLIKTRGQQVTLRCSSQSGHNTVSWYQQALGQGPQFIFQYYREEENGRGNFPPRFSGLQFPNYSSELNVNALELDDSALYLCASSDPSSGANVLTFGAGSRLTVL.

The rearrangement links TRBV6-1 to TRBJ2-2; D perhaps matches TRBD2 (6 bases). CDR1 and CDR2 from the germline V gene are MNHNS and SASEGT. V was cut by 1 base and J by 3 bases, with 12 bases left in between. This CDR3 comprises 16 residues. CDR3: CASSEGWGEYTGELFF. In nucleotides, the CDR3 is TGTGCCAGCAGTGAAGGGTGGGGGGAGTACACCGGGGAGCTGTTTTTT.

The chain links TRBV7-9 to TRBJ2-1, with 9 bases matching TRBD2. In germline, CDR1 is SEHNR, CDR2 FQNEAQ (reference sequence). V lost 10 bases to trimming and J lost 0 bases; unmatched junction nucleotides: 13. CDR3 size: 17 residues. CDR3 amino acids: CATSRREGQGSYNEQFF. The DNA for the CDR3 is TGTGCCACCAGTCGGCGGGAGGGCCAGGGCTCCTACAATGAGCAGTTCTTC.

The rearrangement uses TRBV19 and TRBJ2-5, with TRBD1 matching over 8 bases. From germline, CDR1 is LNHDA and CDR2 SQIVND (reference sequence). The CDR3 covers 17 residues. V lost 6 bases to trimming and J lost 1 base; unmatched junction nucleotides: 13. CDR3 sequence reads: CASSRRVGQGGQETQYF. DNA for the CDR3: TGTGCCAGTAGCCGAAGGGTTGGACAGGGTGGCCAAGAGACCCAGTACTTC.

Comments on this clone: Other DNA sequences of this sample code for an identical CDR3. V gene TRBV5-1 combines with J gene TRBJ2-3, with D hard to call. This CDR3 comprises 13 residues. V lost 0 bases and J lost 1, with 3 bases in between. CDR1 is SGHRS, CDR2 YFSETQ, per germline. As DNA, the CDR3 is TGCGCCAGCAGCTTGGCAGGCACAGATACGCAGTATTTT. Translating gives CASSLAGTDTQYF.

This clone was seen a single time. The chain carries TRBV6-4 and TRBJ2-3, with 10 bases fitting TRBD2. CDR1 and CDR2 (germline): MRHNA, SNTAGT. The CDR3 consists of 15 residues. V lost 3 bases, J lost 4 bases, and 4 bases stayed unmatched. The CDR3 DNA is TGTGCCAGCAGTGAGGCTAGCGGGAGTGCAGATACGCAGTATTTT. It specifies CASSEASGSADTQYF.

This chain connects TRBV2 to TRBJ2-1; TRBD2 matches at 9 bases. V was clipped by 6 bases and J by 8 bases; unmatched bases: 5. Looked up from germline, CDR1 is SNHLY and CDR2 is FYNNEI. This CDR3 comprises 13 residues. CDR3 region: CASRQVAGDEQFF. The CDR3 DNA is TGTGCCAGCAGGCAAGTAGCGGGGGATGAGCAGTTCTTC.

The V and J genes are TRBV7-8 and TRBJ2-7; TRBD1 matches at 9 bases. Losses at the gene ends were 0 bases for V and 6 bases for J; bases not matched to a gene: 3. Germline lookup yields CDR1 SGHVS and CDR2 FQNEAQ. The length of the CDR3 is 14 residues. The CDR3 DNA reads as TGTGCCAGCAGCTTAGCGGGACAGGGCGGCGAGCAGTACTTC. Its protein product is CASSLAGQGGEQYF.

The rearrangement uses TRBV7-9 and TRBJ2-1; D is unresolved. Per germline, CDR1 SEHNR and CDR2 FQNEAQ (reference sequence). The CDR3 spans 16 residues. Trimming shortened V by 1 base and J by 1 base, and 11 bases separated the two germline ends. CDR3 sequence: CASSLVPDSSYNEQFF. As DNA, the CDR3 is TGTGCCAGCAGCTTAGTACCGGATTCGTCCTACAATGAGCAGTTCTTC.

The chain recombines TRBV7-2 with TRBJ2-1; 8 bases line up with TRBD2. Germline CDR1 is SGHTA and CDR2 is FQGNSA. This CDR3 is built from 17 residues. V trimming: 3 bases; J trimming: 2 bases; junction bases outside the gene matches: 9. The CDR3 region is CASSLEPSGLPYNEQFF. The CDR3 DNA reads as TGTGCCAGCAGCTTGGAGCCTAGCGGGCTCCCCTACAATGAGCAGTTCTTC.

The rearrangement links TRBV5-8 to TRBJ2-7; TRBD1 matches 8 bases. The V and J ends lost 1 base and 2 bases, in that order; junction bases with no gene match: 5. There are 15 residues in the CDR3. Germline CDR1 and CDR2: SGHTS and YDEGEE. The CDR3 bases are TGTGCCAGCAGCTTGTCCGGGACAGGTCCCTACGAGCAGTACTTC. Translated: CASSLSGTGPYEQYF.

The chain uses TRBV5-1 and TRBJ1-2; D uncertain. Germline lookup yields CDR1 SGHRS and CDR2 YFSETQ. Trimming pared 0 bases from V and 5 bases from J, leaving 14 bases between. The CDR3 has 15 amino acids. CDR3 sequence reads: CASSLDSVQSYGYTF. The CDR3 nucleotides are TGCGCCAGCAGCTTGGATTCGGTACAAAGTTATGGCTACACCTTC.

The chain recombines TRBV7-3 with TRBJ2-1; 7 bases fit TRBD2. The J segment lost 7 bases and the V segment lost 3 bases, leaving 9 bases of the junction unmatched. From germline, CDR1 is SGHTA and CDR2 FQGTGA. This CDR3 is built from 15 residues. In DNA form, the CDR3 reads TGTGCCAGCAGCTTCGAGGCGGGAGTCAGGAATGAGCAGTTCTTC. Amino acids: CASSFEAGVRNEQFF.

The chain uses TRBV4-1 and TRBJ2-3; either TRBD1 or TRBD2 may supply D (6 bases each). Germline CDR1 and CDR2: MGHRA and YSYEKL. CDR3 size: 16 residues. V lost 1 base, J lost 6 bases, and 17 bases lay in between. This CDR3 reads CASSQALEGGFDTQYF. The CDR3 DNA is TGCGCCAGCAGCCAAGCCCTCGAAGGGGGGTTCGATACGCAGTATTTT.

J is TRBJ1-3 and V is TRBV19, with D possibly TRBD1 on 5 matching bases. The CDR3 covers 15 residues. Germline CDR1 LNHDA, CDR2 SQIVND (reference sequence). The V end was cut by 7 bases, the J end by 4 bases, with 17 bases between. CDR3 nucleotide sequence: TGTGCCAGTAACCTAGGCGCCGGGGGAGGAAACACCATATATTTT. It codes for CASNLGAGGGNTIYF.

The genes are TRBV29-1 and TRBJ2-7, with 7 positions matching TRBD2. The CDR3 covers 13 residues. Germline CDR1 reads SQVTM; CDR2 reads ANQGSEA. Trimming removed 4 bases from V and 0 bases from J; junction bases left unmatched: 3. The CDR3 sequence: CSVVRGDSYEQYF. The CDR3 DNA is TGCAGCGTTGTTCGGGGGGACTCCTACGAGCAGTACTTC.

Here the CDR3 reads CSVEAQRANYGYTF. DNA of the CDR3: TGCAGCGTTGAGGCTCAGAGAGCTAACTATGGCTACACCTTC. The chain employs TRBV29-1 and TRBJ1-2, with no clear D. Trimming removed 3 bases from V and 0 bases from J, with 11 bases in between. The V gene's germline CDR1 is SQVTM and CDR2 ANQGSEA. The CDR3 runs to 14 residues.

The chain links TRBV24-1 to TRBJ2-5; 8 bases map to TRBD1. The V segment lost 5 bases and the J segment 4 bases; nucleotides outside the gene matches: 5. The germline gives CDR1 KGHDR, CDR2 SFDVKD. This CDR3 is 14 amino acids long. The CDR3 bases are TGTGCCACCAGTGCGGACAGGGCCGGAGAGACCCAGTACTTC. Its protein is CATSADRAGETQYF.

The chain recombines TRBV11-2 with TRBJ2-1; 10 nucleotides align to TRBD1. The CDR3 consists of 13 residues. Per germline, CDR1 SGHAT and CDR2 FQNNGV. V lost 4 bases, J lost 7 bases, and 1 base stayed unmatched. CDR3 residues: CASSSGQGNEQFF. CDR3 coding DNA: TGTGCCAGCAGCTCGGGACAGGGGAATGAGCAGTTCTTC.

This chain joins TRBV29-1 and TRBJ1-3, with D unresolved. The V gene lost 6 bases and the J gene lost 0 bases, with 6 bases spanning the gap. There are 12 residues in the CDR3. Germline CDR1 reads SQVTM; CDR2 reads ANQGSEA. The CDR3 nucleotides are TGCAGCGTCGCCCTCTCTGGAAACACCATATATTTT. Its translation is CSVALSGNTIYF.

This chain uses TRBV28 with TRBJ1-6, with 8 positions matching TRBD1. The trim removed 4 bases at V and 0 bases at J, leaving 5 bases unmatched. This CDR3 spans 17 amino acids. CDR1 is MDHEN and CDR2 is SYDVKM in the germline V gene. CDR3 in DNA: TGTGCCAGCAGTTCCCGGGACAGGAGCTCCTATAATTCACCCCTCCACTTT. Its translation: CASSSRDRSSYNSPLHF. The full variable domain, its missing parts supplied by reference TRBV28 and TRBJ1-6, is DVKVTQSSRYLVKRTGEKVFLECVQDMDHENMFWYRQDPGLGLRLIYFSYDVKMKEKGDIPEGYSVSREKKERFSLILESASTNQTSMYLCASSSRDRSSYNSPLHFGNGTRLTVT.

The chain has TRBV30 and TRBJ2-7, with TRBD2 matching over 10 bases. The CDR3 is 14 amino acids. Per germline, CDR1 GTSNPN and CDR2 SVGIG (reference sequence). The V gene end was trimmed by 0 bases and the J gene end by 3 bases; junction bases not matched to a gene: 2. CDR3 sequence (DNA): TGTGCCTGGAGTGTCCCTAGCGGGAGCTACGAGCAGTACTTC. Translation: CAWSVPSGSYEQYF.

The chain is built from TRBV5-1 and TRBJ2-1; D is undetermined. The CDR3 is 14 amino acids. V was pared by 2 bases and J by 0 bases, with 6 bases between. In germline, CDR1 is SGHRS, CDR2 YFSETQ. This CDR3 reads CASSLRHSYNEQFF. CDR3 in DNA: TGCGCCAGCAGCTTACGGCACTCCTACAATGAGCAGTTCTTC.

The V call is TRBV28, the J call TRBJ1-5, with D tentatively TRBD1 (6 bases). The CDR3 contains 16 residues. CDR1 is MDHEN and CDR2 is SYDVKM in the germline V gene. The V gene lost 1 base and the J gene lost 7 bases, with 17 bases spanning the gap. The CDR3, as DNA: TGTGCCAGCAGTTTATTGAGGGGGGCCCCGGGCCAGCCCCAGCATTTT. Amino acid sequence: CASSLLRGAPGQPQHF.

The chain combines TRBV4-2 with TRBJ1-5; tentative D call: TRBD1 (5 bases). Trimming cost V 1 base and J 9 bases, with 16 bases left between them. CDR1 and CDR2 (germline): LGHNA, YNFKEQ. This CDR3 has 15 amino acids. For the CDR3, the DNA is TGTGCCAGCAGCCAAGGAGAGGCAGGGCTTTGGCCCCAGCATTTT. It codes for CASSQGEAGLWPQHF.